The entry that follows covers one T cell receptor beta chain sequence. When the RNA was reverse transcribed, random hexamers were used with an input of 0.5 to 1 ug. Across 54 Vbeta and 13 Jbeta, TCR beta CDR3 was amplified with immunoSEQ multiplex PCR. TCRdb re-analysed the immunoSEQ multiplex PCR reads in MiXCR, keeping a single row per CDR3 protein. The data contain roughly 130,000 distinct CDR3 sequences, nearly 96% of them seen just once; the ten biggest clones take up 0.11% to 0.15%. This sample is drawn from a study of CD8 T cells in Susac syndrome. The germline gives CDR1 SGHAT, CDR2 FQNNGV. The CDR3 is made up of 15 amino acids. V was cut by 4 bases and J by 1 base, with 13 bases left in between.

The chain uses TRBV11-2 and TRBJ1-2; tentative D call: TRBD1 (6 bases). Sequencing input: CD4+ T cells from PBMCs. The TCR originated in a human donor with Susac syndrome. This CDR3 is CASSSDSFINYGYTF. For the CDR3, the DNA is TGTGCCAGCAGCTCGGACAGCTTCATTAACTATGGCTACACCTTC.